The entry that follows covers one TCR beta chain sequence. This receptor's antigen is unknown. Base qualities were left out, and no much larger clone turns up one base away. Sequencing took place on an Illumina HiSeq 1500. Using fastp trimming at Q25 and MiXCR clonotype assembly, TCRdb reanalyzed the public sequencing data and kept in-frame beta chains. Rows merge per CDR3 protein into single entries with the most common DNA and genes. For this sample the table gives roughly 120,000 distinct CDR3 sequences, of which under 30% were detected only once. About three quarters of the sample belongs to the ten largest clones. The cysteine opens and the phenylalanine closes a CDR3 of 13 amino acids. The only DNA kept is the CDR3, 39 bases in frame from the first base. The germline V gene gives CDR1 as KGHDR and CDR2 as SFDVKD. For this chain, trimming is 4 bases at the V end and 7 bases at the J end, and the number of junction bases without a gene match is 5.

This record belongs to a study of T cell repertoires in cytomegalovirus infection (dated by TCRdb to between 2018 and 2020). Context from the whole study: Recently identified HLA-C-restricted CMV epitopes, whose presentation resists viral immunomodulation, were targeted by peptide stimulations together with well-studied HLA-B-restricted epitopes. Donor HLA type was relevant to the analysis, because carriage of CMV infection together with the matching HLA type was indicated by public TCR beta signatures.

The research as a whole found: The ex vivo response was dominated by HLA-C-restricted CMV-specific TCR beta clonotypes, and the single most frequent clonotype in two of eight donors was supplied by these HLA-C-restricted clonotypes. In both this cohort and an independent cohort of under 450 donors, the cumulative frequency of public TCR beta family members distinguished carriers of CMV infection plus the relevant HLA type.

According to the study, the label for this sample's treatment or condition signals: in vitro stimulation with specific CMV peptide epitopes to enrich CMV-specific T cells. Material: CD8+ T cells from cultured PBMCs, obtained from culture after CMV antigen stimulation. The clonotype originates from a human donor in good health (CMV status not recorded). Some clones in this sample may be carry-over from other donors' samples. Rearrangement joined TRBV24-1 to TRBJ1-2, with 7 middle bases fitting TRBD1. The DNA is TGTGCCACCAGTGACGAGACAGGGTCTGGCTACACCTTC. This yields the protein CATSDETGSGYTF.